This record looks at one T cell receptor beta chain sequence and its context. Its antigen is unidentified. V was clipped by 3 bases and J by 5 bases, with 10 bases between them. This CDR3 spans 13 amino acids. The protocol was immunoSEQ multiplex PCR, while the TCRdb copy is restricted to in-frame clones and leaves out a portion. The sample has about 86,000 clones, roughly nine tenths seen once. The source of the sample is a study of T cell responses to AZD1222 COVID-19 vaccine. Points from the study as a whole: A reported finding is that nearly half of spike-specific TCRs target unmutated variant regions. With dominance at 160-218 and 743-854, vaccine-associated CD4 TCRs spanned spike.

The chain employs TRBV12-3 or TRBV12-4 and TRBJ2-5; possible D gene TRBD1, 6 bases. This TCR was sampled from an adult in good health. Sequencing used peripheral blood, obtained on day 0 of AZD1222 vaccination. CDR3 amino acids: CASSLNRAETQYF. The CDR3 nucleotides read TGTGCCAGCAGTTTGAACAGGGCTGAGACCCAGTACTTC.